This TCR beta chain was retrieved from a study of regulatory T cells in long-lasting Graves disease. Study-wide findings and caveats: Persistent Graves' patients showed a TCR diversity that was lower than that of newly diagnosed ones.

The authors built TCR beta libraries using iRepertoire HTBI primers and Arm-PCR of CDR3 regions. MiXCR was run by TCRdb on the multiplex PCR reads, yielding one entry per CDR3 protein. The sample records some 340,000 distinct CDR3 sequences, around 11% being singletons. This clonotype has only a few counts. Antigen unknown. There are 16 residues in the CDR3. The V gene's germline CDR1 is MGHRA and CDR2 YSYEKL. Trimming shortened V by 3 bases and J by 2 bases, and 14 bases separated the two germline ends. As to time point: newly diagnosed GD, antithyroid drugs for less than 3 months. PBMCs provided the RNA from which the TCR library was made. This sample also belongs to another study, concerning T cells in Graves' hyperthyroidism and ophthalmopathy. From that paper: Each patient was aged 18 to 65 and had newly diagnosed hyperthyroidism of under 2 months' duration.

This receptor was identified in a woman aged 18-35 years with Graves disease. The J gene is TRBJ2-1, the V gene TRBV4-1; D is possibly TRBD2 (5 bases). The sequencing here drew on peripheral blood mononuclear cells (PBMCs), taken at new diagnosis, from a patient treated with antithyroid drugs. CDR3 sequence (DNA): TGCGCCAGCAGCCACCGGTTCCGGGATACCTACAATGAGCAGTTCTTC. This encodes CASSHRFRDTYNEQFF.